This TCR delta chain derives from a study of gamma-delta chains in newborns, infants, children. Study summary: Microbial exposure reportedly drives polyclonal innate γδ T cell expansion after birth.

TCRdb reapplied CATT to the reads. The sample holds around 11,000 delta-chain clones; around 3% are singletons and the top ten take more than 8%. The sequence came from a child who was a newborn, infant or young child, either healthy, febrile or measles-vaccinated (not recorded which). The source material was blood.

The CDR3 loop reads CAVCAFRLGGQGNWYTDKLIF. The DNA for the CDR3 is TGTGCCGTTTGTGCCTTCCGTCTGGGGGGCCAAGGGAACTGGTACACCGATAAACTCATCTTT. The J gene is TRDJ1; the V gene was not called; the D call TRDD3 from the table was never checked on the DNA. The CDR3 totals 21 residues.